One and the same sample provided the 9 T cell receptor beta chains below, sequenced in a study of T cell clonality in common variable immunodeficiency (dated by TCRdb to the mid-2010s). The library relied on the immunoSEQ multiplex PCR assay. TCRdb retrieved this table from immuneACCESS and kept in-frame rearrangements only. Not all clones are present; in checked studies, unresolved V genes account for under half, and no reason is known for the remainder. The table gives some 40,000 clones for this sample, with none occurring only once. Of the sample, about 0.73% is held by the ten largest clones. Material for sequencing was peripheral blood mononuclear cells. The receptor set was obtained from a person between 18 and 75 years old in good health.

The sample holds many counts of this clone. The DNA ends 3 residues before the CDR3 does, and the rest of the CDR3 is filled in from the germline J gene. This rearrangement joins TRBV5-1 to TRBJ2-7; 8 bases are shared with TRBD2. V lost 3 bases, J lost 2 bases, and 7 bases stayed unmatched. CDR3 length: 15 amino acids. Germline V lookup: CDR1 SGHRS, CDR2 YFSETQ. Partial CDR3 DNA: TGCGCCAGCAGCTGGCTAGCGGGCAACCCCTACGAG. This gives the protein CASSWLAGNPYE. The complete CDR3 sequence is CASSWLAGNPYEQYF.

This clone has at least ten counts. The sequenced part of the CDR3 DNA is TGCAGCGTAGGGACCGGGACAGGGTATGGC. This sequence encodes CSVGTGTGYG. The CDR3, in full, reads CSVGTGTGYGYTF. The chain employs TRBV29-1 and TRBJ1-2, with 9 bases lining up with TRBD1. The read terminates 3 residues ahead of where the CDR3 ends, so the germline J gene completes it. Germline-derived CDR1 and CDR2 are SQVTM and ANQGSEA. V shed 6 bases and J 5 bases; nucleotides not matched to a gene: 7. The CDR3 loop spans 13 amino acids.

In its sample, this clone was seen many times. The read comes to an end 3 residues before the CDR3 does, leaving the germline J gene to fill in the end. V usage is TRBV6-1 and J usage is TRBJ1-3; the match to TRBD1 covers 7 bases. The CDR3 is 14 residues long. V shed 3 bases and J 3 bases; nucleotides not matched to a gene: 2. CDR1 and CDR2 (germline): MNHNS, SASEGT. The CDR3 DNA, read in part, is TGTGCCAGCAGTGACGGGACAGTTGGAAACACC. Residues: CASSDGTVGNT. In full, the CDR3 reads CASSDGTVGNTIYF.

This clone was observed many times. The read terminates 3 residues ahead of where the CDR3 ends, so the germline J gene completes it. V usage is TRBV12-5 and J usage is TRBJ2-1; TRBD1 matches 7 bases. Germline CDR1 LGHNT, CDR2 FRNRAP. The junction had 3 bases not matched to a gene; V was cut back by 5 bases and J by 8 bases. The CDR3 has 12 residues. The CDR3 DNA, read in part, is TGTGCTAGTGGTAAAGACAGGGATGAG. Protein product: CASGKDRDE. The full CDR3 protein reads CASGKDRDEQFF.

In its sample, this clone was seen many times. The DNA read from the CDR3 is TGTGCCAGCAGTGAAGAAGGCGGTGGGTATTTTGAG. It is translated as CASSEEGGGYFE. Given in full, the CDR3 is CASSEEGGGYFEQFF. V gene TRBV2 combines with J gene TRBJ2-1; D remains unclear. Read sequence stops 3 residues before the CDR3 end, and the germline J gene provides the missing end. Per germline, CDR1 SNHLY and CDR2 FYNNEI. Trimming shortened V by 1 base and J by 9 bases, and 16 bases separated the two germline ends. This CDR3 is built from 15 residues. Full variable domain (rest looked up from reference TRBV2 and TRBJ2-1): EPEVTQTPSHQVTQMGQEVILRCVPISNHLYFYWYRQILGQKVEFLVSFYNNEISEKSEIFDDQFSVERPDGSNFTLKIRSTKLEDSAMYFCASSEEGGGYFEQFFGPGTRLTVL.

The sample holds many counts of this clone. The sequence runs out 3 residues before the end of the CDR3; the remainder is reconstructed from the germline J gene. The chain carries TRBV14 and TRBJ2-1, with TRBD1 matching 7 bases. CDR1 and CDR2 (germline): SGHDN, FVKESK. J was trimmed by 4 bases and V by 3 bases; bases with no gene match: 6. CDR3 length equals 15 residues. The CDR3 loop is CASSHRDSSYNEQFF. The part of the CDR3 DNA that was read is TGTGCCAGCAGCCACCGGGACAGCTCATACAATGAG.

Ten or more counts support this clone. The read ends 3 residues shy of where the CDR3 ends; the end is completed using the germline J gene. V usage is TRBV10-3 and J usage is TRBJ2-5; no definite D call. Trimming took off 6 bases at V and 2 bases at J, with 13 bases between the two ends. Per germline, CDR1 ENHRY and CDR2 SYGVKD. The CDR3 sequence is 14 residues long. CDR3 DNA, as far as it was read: TGTGCCATCAGCCCGCAGGCGATACAAGAGACC. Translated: CAISPQAIQET. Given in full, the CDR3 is CAISPQAIQETQYF.

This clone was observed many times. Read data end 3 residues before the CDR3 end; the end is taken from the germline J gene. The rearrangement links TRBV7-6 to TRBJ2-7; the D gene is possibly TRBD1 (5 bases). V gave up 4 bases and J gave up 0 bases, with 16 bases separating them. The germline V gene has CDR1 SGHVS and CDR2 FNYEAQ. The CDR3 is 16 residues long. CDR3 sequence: CASSSGKGVFSYEQYF. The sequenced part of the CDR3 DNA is TGTGCCAGCAGCTCAGGGAAGGGTGTTTTCTCCTACGAG. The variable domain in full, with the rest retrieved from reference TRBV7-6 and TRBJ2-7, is GAGVSQSPRYKVTKRGQDVALRCDPISGHVSLYWYRQALGQGPEFLTYFNYEAQQDKSGLPNDRFSAERPEGSISTLTIQRTEQRDSAMYRCASSSGKGVFSYEQYFGPGTRLTVT.

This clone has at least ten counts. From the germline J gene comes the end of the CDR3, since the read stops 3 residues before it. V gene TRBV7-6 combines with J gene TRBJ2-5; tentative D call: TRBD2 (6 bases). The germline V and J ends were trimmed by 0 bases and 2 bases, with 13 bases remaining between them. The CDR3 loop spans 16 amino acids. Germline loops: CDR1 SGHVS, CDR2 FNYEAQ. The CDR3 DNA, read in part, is TGTGCCAGCAGCTTAGCCCGGACTAACGAACAAGAGACC. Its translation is CASSLARTNEQET. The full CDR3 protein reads CASSLARTNEQETQYF.